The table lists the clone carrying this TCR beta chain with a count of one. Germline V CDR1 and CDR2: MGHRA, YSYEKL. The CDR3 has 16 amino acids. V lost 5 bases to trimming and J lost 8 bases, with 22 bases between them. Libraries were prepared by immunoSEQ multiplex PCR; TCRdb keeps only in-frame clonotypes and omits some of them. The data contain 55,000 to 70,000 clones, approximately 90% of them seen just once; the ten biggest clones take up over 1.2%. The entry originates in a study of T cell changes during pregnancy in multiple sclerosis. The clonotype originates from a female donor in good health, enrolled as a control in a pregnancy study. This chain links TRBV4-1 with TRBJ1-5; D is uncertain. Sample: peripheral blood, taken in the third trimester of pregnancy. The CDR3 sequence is CASSTGRAFLAEPQHF. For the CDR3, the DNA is TGCGCCAGCAGCACCGGGCGGGCGTTCCTTGCCGAGCCCCAGCATTTT.